This TCR beta chain was identified during a study of T cell repertoires in cytomegalovirus infection. Overall study context: Both a matching HLA type and CMV infection were indicated by public TCR beta signatures.

The germline V and J ends were trimmed by 5 bases and 2 bases, with 4 bases remaining between them. Germline V gives CDR1 SGHTA, CDR2 FQGNSA. The length of the CDR3 is 11 residues. Whole-study results and caveats: The study identified carriers of CMV plus the relevant HLA from cumulative public TCR beta family frequency. Across the ex vivo response, the dominant clonotypes were HLA-C-restricted CMV-specific TCR beta clonotypes.

This clonotype appeared many times. Its antigen remains unknown. TCRdb fed the reads into MiXCR, producing one record per CDR3 protein. The sample lists roughly 100,000 distinct CDR3 sequences, more than 15% occurring once. The genes are TRBV7-2 and TRBJ2-7; D ambiguous. This TCR came from a human donor in good health (CMV status not recorded). Some clones in this sample may be carry-over from other donors' samples. The sequenced material came from PBMCs. CDR3 nucleotide sequence: TGTGCCAGCAGCGACCCCTACGAGCAGTACTTC. It translates to CASSDPYEQYF.